The 18 T cell receptor beta chains reported below all come from one sample, sequenced in a study of T cells after yellow fever vaccination. TCRdb ran MiXCR on the 5' RACE reads and lists one entry per CDR3 protein. The sample lists 450,000 to 600,000 distinct CDR3 sequences; 17% were seen once. This sample comprised PBMCs, obtained 5 days after the first yellow fever vaccination. These receptors were collected from a man in his late teens or twenties who received the YFV17D yellow fever vaccine.

This clonotype appeared a few times. The V and J genes are TRBV20-1 and TRBJ2-3; D unclear. With 2 bases removed from V and 3 bases from J, the gap between germline ends came to 0 bases. Germline V CDR1 and CDR2: DFQATT, SNEGSKA (reference sequence). The CDR3 is 10 residues long. The CDR3 reads CSARTDTQYF. The CDR3 region has the DNA TGCAGTGCTAGAACAGATACGCAGTATTTT.

This clonotype appeared a few times. The chain employs TRBV5-1 and TRBJ2-5; TRBD2 matches 8 bases. The CDR3 spans 16 residues. In germline, CDR1 is SGHRS, CDR2 YFSETQ. V shed 6 bases, J shed 3 bases, and the junction held 13 bases outside the gene matches. The DNA of the CDR3 is TGCGCCAGCATCCCTCGGGGGGGCGGTTCAGAAGAGACCCAGTACTTC. Its translation: CASIPRGGGSEETQYF.

The V call is TRBV7-9, the J call TRBJ2-3; D unresolved. Germline CDR1 reads SEHNR; CDR2 reads FQNEAQ (reference sequence). Deletions cut 0 bases from V and 1 base from J, with 14 bases between. The CDR3 runs 17 residues. Here the CDR3 reads CASSLALQVIGTDTQYF. The CDR3 region has the DNA TGTGCCAGCAGCTTAGCGCTCCAAGTGATCGGCACAGATACGCAGTATTTT. Drawing the rest from reference TRBV7-9 and TRBJ2-3, the complete variable domain is DTGVSQNPRHKITKRGQNVTFRCDPISEHNRLYWYRQTLGQGPEFLTYFQNEAQLEKSRLLSDRFSAERPKGSFSTLEIQRTEQGDSAMYLCASSLALQVIGTDTQYFGPGTRLTVL.

This clonotype was observed a handful of times. The chain combines TRBV9 with TRBJ2-2; D is possibly TRBD2 (5 bases). Trimming shortened V by 0 bases and J by 5 bases, and 14 bases separated the two germline ends. Germline lookup yields CDR1 SGDLS and CDR2 YYNGEE. There are 16 residues in the CDR3. CDR3 in amino acids: CASSVGGYSGTGELFF. The CDR3 nucleotides are TGTGCCAGCAGCGTAGGAGGGTACTCCGGTACCGGGGAGCTGTTTTTT.

This chain joins TRBV5-1 and TRBJ2-2, with TRBD1 matching 8 bases. CDR3 size: 15 residues. The V and J ends lost 5 bases and 7 bases, in that order; junction bases with no gene match: 10. Germline-derived CDR1 and CDR2 are SGHRS and YFSETQ. As DNA, the CDR3 is TGCGCCAGCAGGAGGACAGGGTGGTTCAGCGGGGAGCTGTTTTTT. Translating it yields CASRRTGWFSGELFF.

This clonotype was recorded a few times. The chain uses TRBV20-1 and TRBJ1-1; the D gene is possibly TRBD1 (6 bases). The germline V gene encodes CDR1 DFQATT and CDR2 SNEGSKA (reference sequence). Trimming stripped 2 bases from V and 7 bases from J, with 8 bases between. CDR3 size: 11 residues. The CDR3 reads CSARQGSEAFF. In DNA, the CDR3 is TGCAGTGCTAGACAGGGGAGTGAAGCTTTCTTT.

This clonotype has only a few counts. The rearrangement uses TRBV29-1 and TRBJ1-2, with 7 bases that match TRBD1. Trimming at V came to 4 bases and at J to 6 bases, leaving 8 bases not matched to a gene. CDR1 SQVTM and CDR2 ANQGSEA come from the germline V gene. The CDR3 runs 13 residues. CDR3 coding DNA: TGCAGCGTTGCGGTCAGGGGGGGTCATGGCTACACCTTC. As protein: CSVAVRGGHGYTF.

The chain recombines TRBV6-1 with TRBJ2-3; D remains unclear. The CDR3 has 13 amino acids. The germline gives CDR1 MNHNS, CDR2 SASEGT. With 7 bases removed from V and 0 bases from J, the gap between germline ends came to 8 bases. The CDR3 DNA follows: TGTGCCAGCAAGATGATTAGCACAGATACGCAGTATTTT. As protein: CASKMISTDTQYF.

This clonotype turned up a few times. The CDR3 loop reads CASSQPPQGYNEQFF. The DNA for the CDR3 is TGTGCCAGCAGCCAACCTCCACAGGGGTACAATGAGCAGTTCTTC. This sequence joins TRBV3-1 and TRBJ2-1, with 7 positions matching TRBD1. The CDR3 extends over 15 amino acids. In germline, CDR1 is LGHDT, CDR2 YNNKEL (reference sequence). The ends lost 2 bases at V and 4 bases at J; junction bases unmatched: 5.

This sequence joins TRBV13 and TRBJ1-2; D not resolved. CDR1 PRHDT and CDR2 FYEKMQ come from the germline V gene (reference sequence). The CDR3 loop spans 11 amino acids. Trimming shortened V by 5 bases and J by 6 bases, and 7 bases separated the two germline ends. The CDR3 spells CASSITDGYTF. The CDR3 DNA is TGTGCCAGCAGCATTACGGATGGCTACACCTTC. Full variable domain (rest looked up from reference TRBV13 and TRBJ1-2): AAGVIQSPRHLIKEKRETATLKCYPIPRHDTVYWYQQGPGQDPQFLISFYEKMQSDKGSIPDRFSAQQFSDYHSELNMSSLELGDSALYFCASSITDGYTFGSGTRLTVV.

The chain recombines TRBV7-8 with TRBJ2-5; the match to TRBD1 covers 8 bases. This CDR3 spans 16 amino acids. Trimming removed 5 bases from V and 0 bases from J; junction bases left unmatched: 8. Germline CDR1 reads SGHVS; CDR2 reads FQNEAQ. CDR3 DNA: TGTGCCAGCAGCCATGACAGGGGTAGTTACCAAGAGACCCAGTACTTC. Translating gives CASSHDRGSYQETQYF.

This clonotype was seen a few times. The chain combines TRBV12-5 with TRBJ2-2, with D tentatively TRBD2 (6 bases). The CDR3 sequence is 17 residues long. The V and J ends lost 4 bases and 3 bases respectively, with 18 bases between them. Germline V gene lookup returns CDR1 LGHNT and CDR2 FRNRAP. CDR3 DNA: TGTGCTAGTGGTTGGGTACTTTCGGGGGACCACACCGGGGAGCTGTTTTTT. This translates into CASGWVLSGDHTGELFF.

The genes are TRBV9 and TRBJ2-1; 7 bases map to TRBD1. CDR3 size: 16 residues. Germline CDR1 is SGDLS and CDR2 is YYNGEE. With 4 bases clipped from V and 7 bases from J, the junction kept 14 bases outside the gene matches. The DNA for the CDR3 is TGTGCCAGCAGCAATGGGCGTGCAGGGGGAAGGAATGAGCAGTTCTTC. This translates into CASSNGRAGGRNEQFF.

The V gene is TRBV12-3 or TRBV12-4, the J gene TRBJ2-5, with D perhaps TRBD1 (5 bases). Trimming shortened V by 5 bases and J by 2 bases, and 12 bases separated the two germline ends. The CDR3 consists of 14 residues. Here the CDR3 DNA reads TGTGCCAGCAGTCACAGGAACATACAAGAGACCCAGTACTTC. It yields the protein CASSHRNIQETQYF.

The gene calls are TRBV5-1 and TRBJ1-3; TRBD1 might be the D (5 bases). CDR3 length: 14 residues. Germline-derived CDR1 and CDR2 are SGHRS and YFSETQ. V gave up 0 bases and J gave up 5 bases, with 9 bases separating them. The CDR3, as DNA: TGCGCCAGCAGCTTGGGGGACCCTCGAAACACCATATATTTT. Translated, it gives CASSLGDPRNTIYF.

This clonotype was counted a few times. DNA of the CDR3: TGTGCCAGCAGTCCGGGACAGGGCAGCAATTCACCCCTCCACTTT. This sequence encodes CASSPGQGSNSPLHF. This chain uses TRBV27 with TRBJ1-6, with 9 bases lining up with TRBD1. The CDR3 contains 15 residues. Germline CDR1 MNHEY, CDR2 SMNVEV (reference sequence). Trimming cost V 5 bases and J 7 bases; bases outside gene matches: 6.

This clonotype was picked up a small number of times. The chain recombines TRBV6-1 with TRBJ2-3; 13 bases fit TRBD2. Unmatched junction bases numbered 9, after V lost 6 bases and J lost 6 bases. The germline CDR1 and CDR2 sequences are MNHNS and SASEGT. The CDR3 extends over 16 amino acids. The DNA of the CDR3 is TGTGCCAGCAGCCCTGGACAGGGACTAGCGGGGGATACGCAGTATTTT. Translated, it gives CASSPGQGLAGDTQYF.

This clonotype was seen only a few times. The chain recombines TRBV18 with TRBJ2-3; TRBD1 is a possible D gene (5 bases). The V gene's germline CDR1 is KGHSH and CDR2 LQKENI. The CDR3 loop spans 16 amino acids. The V and J ends lost 2 bases and 1 base respectively, with 13 bases between them. CDR3 amino acids: CASSPWEGAGTDTQYF. CDR3 sequence (DNA): TGTGCCAGCTCACCATGGGAAGGGGCTGGCACAGATACGCAGTATTTT.